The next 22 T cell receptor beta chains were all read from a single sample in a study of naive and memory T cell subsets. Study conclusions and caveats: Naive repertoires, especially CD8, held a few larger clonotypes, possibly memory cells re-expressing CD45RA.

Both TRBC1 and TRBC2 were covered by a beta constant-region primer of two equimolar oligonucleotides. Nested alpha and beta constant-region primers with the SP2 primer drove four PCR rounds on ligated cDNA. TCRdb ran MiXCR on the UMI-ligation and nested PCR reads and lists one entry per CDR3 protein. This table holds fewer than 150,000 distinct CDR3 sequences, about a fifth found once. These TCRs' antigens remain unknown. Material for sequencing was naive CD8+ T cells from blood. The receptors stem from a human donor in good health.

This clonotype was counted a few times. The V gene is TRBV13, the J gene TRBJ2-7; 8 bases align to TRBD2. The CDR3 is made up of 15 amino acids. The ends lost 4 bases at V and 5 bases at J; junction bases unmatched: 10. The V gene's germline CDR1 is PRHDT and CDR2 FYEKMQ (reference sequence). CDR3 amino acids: CASSSVPRREDEQYF. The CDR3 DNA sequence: TGTGCCAGCAGCTCCGTCCCTCGGCGGGAGGACGAGCAGTACTTC.

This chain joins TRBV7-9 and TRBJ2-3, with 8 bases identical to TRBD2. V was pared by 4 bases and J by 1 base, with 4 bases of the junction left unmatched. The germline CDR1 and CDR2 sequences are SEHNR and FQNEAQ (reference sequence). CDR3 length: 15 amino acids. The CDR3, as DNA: TGTGCCAGCAGCTCGCGGGAGGCCGGCACAGATACGCAGTATTTT. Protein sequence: CASSSREAGTDTQYF.

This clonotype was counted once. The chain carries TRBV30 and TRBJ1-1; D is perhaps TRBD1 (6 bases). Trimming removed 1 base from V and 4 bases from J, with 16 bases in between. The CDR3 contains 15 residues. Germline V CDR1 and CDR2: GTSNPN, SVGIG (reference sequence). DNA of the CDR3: TGTGCCTGGAGTGATGGACAACAGGGAAGCACTGAAGCTTTCTTT. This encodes CAWSDGQQGSTEAFF.

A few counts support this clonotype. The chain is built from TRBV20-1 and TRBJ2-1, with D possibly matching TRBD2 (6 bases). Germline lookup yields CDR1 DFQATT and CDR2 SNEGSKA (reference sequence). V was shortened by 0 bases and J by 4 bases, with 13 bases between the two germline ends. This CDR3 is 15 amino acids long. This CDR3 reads CSARDGLSHYNEQFF. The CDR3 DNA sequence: TGCAGTGCTAGAGATGGACTAAGTCATTACAATGAGCAGTTCTTC.

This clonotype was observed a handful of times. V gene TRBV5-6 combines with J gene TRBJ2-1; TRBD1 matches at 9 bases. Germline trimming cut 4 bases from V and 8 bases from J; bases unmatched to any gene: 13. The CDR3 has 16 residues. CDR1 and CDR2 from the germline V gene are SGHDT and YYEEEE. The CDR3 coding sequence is TGTGCCAGCAGCGCCTCCGACAGGGGGTTTTCCGATGAGCAGTTCTTC. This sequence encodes CASSASDRGFSDEQFF.

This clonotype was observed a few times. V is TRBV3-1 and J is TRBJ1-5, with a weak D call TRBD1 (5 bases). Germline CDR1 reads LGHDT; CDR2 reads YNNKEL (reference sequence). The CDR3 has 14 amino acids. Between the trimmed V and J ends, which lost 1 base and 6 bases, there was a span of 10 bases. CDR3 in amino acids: CASSQGGFSQPQHF. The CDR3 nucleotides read TGTGCCAGCAGCCAAGGGGGGTTCAGTCAGCCCCAGCATTTT.

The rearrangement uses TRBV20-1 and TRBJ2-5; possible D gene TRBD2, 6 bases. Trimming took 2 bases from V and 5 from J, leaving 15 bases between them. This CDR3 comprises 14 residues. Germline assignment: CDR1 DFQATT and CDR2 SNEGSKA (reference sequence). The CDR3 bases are TGCAGTGCTAGAAGCAGCGGTGGAGGGGAGACCCAGTACTTC. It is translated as CSARSSGGGETQYF.

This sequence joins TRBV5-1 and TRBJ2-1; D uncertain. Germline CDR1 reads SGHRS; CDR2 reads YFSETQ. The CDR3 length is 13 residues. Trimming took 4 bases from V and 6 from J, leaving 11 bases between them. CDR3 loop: CASSIDSVNEQFF. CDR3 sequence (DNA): TGCGCCAGCAGCATAGACTCAGTCAATGAGCAGTTCTTC.

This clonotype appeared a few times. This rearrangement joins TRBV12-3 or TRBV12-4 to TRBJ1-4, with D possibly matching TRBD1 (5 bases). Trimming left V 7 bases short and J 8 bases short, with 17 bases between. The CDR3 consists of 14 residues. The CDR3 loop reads CASTGRQGGEKLFF. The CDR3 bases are TGTGCCAGCACCGGACGGCAGGGAGGAGAAAAACTGTTTTTT.

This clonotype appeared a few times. Here the CDR3 DNA reads TGTGCCTGGAGTGTAGTATCCGGACACGAGCAGTTCTTC. It specifies CAWSVVSGHEQFF. The gene calls are TRBV30 and TRBJ2-1, with D perhaps matching TRBD1 (5 bases). The CDR3 loop spans 13 amino acids. Trimming removed 0 bases from V and 10 bases from J, with 13 bases in between. CDR1 GTSNPN and CDR2 SVGIG come from the germline V gene (reference sequence).

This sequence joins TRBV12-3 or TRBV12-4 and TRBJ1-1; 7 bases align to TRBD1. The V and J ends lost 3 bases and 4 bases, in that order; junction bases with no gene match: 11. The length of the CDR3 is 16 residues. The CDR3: CASSLWDRIYLTEAFF. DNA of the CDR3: TGTGCCAGCAGTTTGTGGGACAGAATATATCTCACTGAAGCTTTCTTT.

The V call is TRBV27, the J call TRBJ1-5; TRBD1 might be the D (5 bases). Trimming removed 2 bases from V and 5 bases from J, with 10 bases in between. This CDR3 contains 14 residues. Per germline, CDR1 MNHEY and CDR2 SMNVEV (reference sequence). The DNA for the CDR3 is TGTGCCAGCAGTTTAGGGGGGAGTGATCAGCCCCAGCATTTT. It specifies CASSLGGSDQPQHF.

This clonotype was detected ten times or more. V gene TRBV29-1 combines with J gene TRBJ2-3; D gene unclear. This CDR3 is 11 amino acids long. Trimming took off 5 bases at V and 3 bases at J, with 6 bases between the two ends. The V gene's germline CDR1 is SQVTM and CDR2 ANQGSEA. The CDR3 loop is CSVPSTDTQYF. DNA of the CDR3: TGCAGCGTTCCAAGTACAGATACGCAGTATTTT.

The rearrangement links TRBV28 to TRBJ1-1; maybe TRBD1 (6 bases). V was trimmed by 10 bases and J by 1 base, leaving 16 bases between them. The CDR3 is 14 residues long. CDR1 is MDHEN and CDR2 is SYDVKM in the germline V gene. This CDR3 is CATQGWGPNTEAFF. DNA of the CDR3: TGTGCCACCCAAGGGTGGGGGCCGAACACTGAAGCTTTCTTT.

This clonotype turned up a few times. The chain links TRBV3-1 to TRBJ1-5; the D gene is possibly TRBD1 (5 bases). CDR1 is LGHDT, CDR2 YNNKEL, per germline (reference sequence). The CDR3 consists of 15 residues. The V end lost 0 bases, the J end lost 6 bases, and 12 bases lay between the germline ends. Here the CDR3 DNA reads TGTGCCAGCAGCCAAGATAAGCAGGGTGGTCAGCCCCAGCATTTT. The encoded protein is CASSQDKQGGQPQHF.

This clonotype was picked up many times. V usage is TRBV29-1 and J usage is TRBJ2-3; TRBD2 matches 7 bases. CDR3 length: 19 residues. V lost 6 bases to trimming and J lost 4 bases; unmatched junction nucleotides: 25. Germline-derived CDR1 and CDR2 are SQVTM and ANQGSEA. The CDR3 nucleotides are TGCAGCGTCCCCCGGTTGGGATCGGCGGGAGAAAGTATCGCAGATACGCAGTATTTT. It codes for CSVPRLGSAGESIADTQYF.

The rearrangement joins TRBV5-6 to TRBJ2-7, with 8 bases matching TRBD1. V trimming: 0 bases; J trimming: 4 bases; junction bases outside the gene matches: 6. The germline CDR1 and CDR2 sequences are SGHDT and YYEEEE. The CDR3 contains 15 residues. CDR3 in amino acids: CASSLDGRGLYEQYF. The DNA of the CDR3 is TGTGCCAGCAGCTTGGACGGCAGGGGGCTTTACGAGCAGTACTTC.

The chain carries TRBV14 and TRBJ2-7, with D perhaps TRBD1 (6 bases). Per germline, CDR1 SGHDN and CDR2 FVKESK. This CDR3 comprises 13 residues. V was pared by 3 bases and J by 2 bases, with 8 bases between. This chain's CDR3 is CASSHTGPYEQYF. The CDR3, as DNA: TGTGCCAGCAGCCATACAGGGCCCTACGAGCAGTACTTC. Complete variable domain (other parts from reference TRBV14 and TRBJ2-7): EAGVTQFPSHSVIEKGQTVTLRCDPISGHDNLYWYRRVMGKEIKFLLHFVKESKQDESGMPNNRFLAERTGGTYSTLKVQPAELEDSGVYFCASSHTGPYEQYFGPGTRLTVT.

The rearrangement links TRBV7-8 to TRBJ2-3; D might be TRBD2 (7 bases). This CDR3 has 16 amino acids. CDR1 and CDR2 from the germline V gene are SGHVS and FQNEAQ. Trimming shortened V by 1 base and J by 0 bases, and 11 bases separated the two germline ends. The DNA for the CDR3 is TGTGCCAGCAGCTTAGACGCGGGGGCGAGCACAGATACGCAGTATTTT. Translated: CASSLDAGASTDTQYF.

The CDR3 DNA follows: TGTGCCAGCAGTTTCGACAGGGGAGGCTACGAGCAGTACTTC. It is translated as CASSFDRGGYEQYF. The chain recombines TRBV6-2 or TRBV6-3 with TRBJ2-7, with 8 bases matching TRBD1. CDR3 length: 14 amino acids. Germline CDR1 is MNHEY and CDR2 is SVGEGT. V shed 4 bases and J 3 bases; nucleotides not matched to a gene: 5.

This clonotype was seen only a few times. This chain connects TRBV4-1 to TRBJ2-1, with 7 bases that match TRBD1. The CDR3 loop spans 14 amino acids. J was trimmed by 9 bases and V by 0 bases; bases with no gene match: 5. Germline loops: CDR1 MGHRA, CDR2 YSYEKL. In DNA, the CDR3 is TGCGCCAGCAGCCAAGATAGGGGGCCCGTTGAGCAGTTCTTC. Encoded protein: CASSQDRGPVEQFF.

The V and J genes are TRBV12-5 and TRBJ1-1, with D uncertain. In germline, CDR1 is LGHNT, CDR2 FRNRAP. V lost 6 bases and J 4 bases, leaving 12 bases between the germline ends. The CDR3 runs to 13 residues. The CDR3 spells CASGSQRRTEAFF. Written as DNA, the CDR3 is TGTGCTAGTGGATCACAGAGACGCACTGAAGCTTTCTTT.